The 12 T cell receptor beta chains below all came from one sample that was sequenced in a study of neurological immune-mediated disorders. One entry per CDR3 protein, called by TCRdb with MiXCR from the 5' RACE reads. The sample shows more than 15,000 distinct CDR3 sequences, under 15% of them seen only once. Sequenced: PBMCs. The receptor source for this set is a man aged 55 to 70 with HTLV-1-associated myelopathy (HAM/TSP).

This clonotype was observed many times. The V gene is TRBV29-1, the J gene TRBJ2-5; TRBD1 or TRBD2 may be the D gene (5 bases each). This CDR3 spans 11 amino acids. V lost 7 bases to trimming and J lost 4 bases, with 10 bases between them. Germline values: CDR1 SQVTM, CDR2 ANQGSEA. The CDR3 sequence: CSGGTGETQYF. Written as DNA, the CDR3 is TGCAGCGGGGGGACCGGAGAGACCCAGTACTTC.

In this sample, this clonotype turned up many times. The chain combines TRBV3-1 with TRBJ1-3; possibly TRBD1 for D (6 bases). From germline, CDR1 is LGHDT and CDR2 YNNKEL (reference sequence). This CDR3 spans 15 amino acids. Trimming pared 3 bases from V and 1 base from J, leaving 10 bases between. The CDR3 region has the DNA TGTGCCAGCAGCCAGAATACAGGGTCTGGAAACACCATATATTTT. This encodes CASSQNTGSGNTIYF.

This clonotype was seen at least ten times. V is TRBV5-6 and J is TRBJ2-3; TRBD1 aligns across 9 bases. The CDR3 has 13 amino acids. Unmatched junction bases numbered 2, after V lost 4 bases and J lost 5 bases. Germline CDR1 SGHDT, CDR2 YYEEEE. CDR3 sequence (DNA): TGTGCCAGCAGCGGGGGACAGGGAGATACGCAGTATTTT. It yields the protein CASSGGQGDTQYF.

This clonotype was detected many times. The CDR3, as DNA: TGTGCCAGCAGTAGGAACCCAGGGGGCTTTAATGAAAAACTGTTTTTT. This translates into CASSRNPGGFNEKLFF. This chain joins TRBV6-5 and TRBJ1-4, with TRBD1 matching 8 bases. V shed 5 bases and J 4 bases; nucleotides not matched to a gene: 9. Per germline, CDR1 MNHEY and CDR2 SVGAGI. The CDR3 spans 16 residues.

This clonotype has ten or more counts. The chain couples TRBV15 to TRBJ1-1; TRBD1 agrees at 7 bases. The CDR3 is 14 residues long. The ends lost 7 bases at V and 2 bases at J; junction bases unmatched: 7. Germline V gene lookup returns CDR1 LNHNV and CDR2 YYDKDF (reference sequence). DNA for the CDR3: TGTGCCACCACTGCACAGGGGTACAACACTGAAGCTTTCTTT. Residues: CATTAQGYNTEAFF. The full variable domain, completed using reference TRBV15 and TRBJ1-1, is DAMVIQNPRYQVTQFGKPVTLSCSQTLNHNVMYWYQQKSSQAPKLLFHYYDKDFNNEADTPDNFQSRRPNTSFCFLDIRSPGLGDTAMYLCATTAQGYNTEAFFGQGTRLTVV.

This clonotype is judged medium-sized. The genes are TRBV20-1 and TRBJ2-5; 8 bases are shared with TRBD1. The germline V gene has CDR1 DFQATT and CDR2 SNEGSKA (reference sequence). V lost 7 bases, J lost 2 bases, and 9 bases stayed unmatched. This CDR3 contains 14 residues. CDR3 coding DNA: TGCAGTGTGGGTCAGGGGGCAGGACAAGAGACCCAGTACTTC. Residues: CSVGQGAGQETQYF.

This clonotype was counted ten times or more. This chain joins TRBV20-1 and TRBJ2-1; D is uncertain. V lost 1 base to trimming and J lost 8 bases, with 9 bases between them. The CDR3 runs 12 residues. CDR1 and CDR2 from the germline V gene are DFQATT and SNEGSKA (reference sequence). CDR3 residues: CSARAPPHEQFF. The CDR3 region has the DNA TGCAGTGCTAGAGCTCCTCCCCATGAGCAGTTCTTC.

This clonotype is termed medium-sized (0.01 to 0.1%). This chain links TRBV5-1 with TRBJ2-2; D not resolved. The length of the CDR3 is 11 residues. Germline loops: CDR1 SGHRS, CDR2 YFSETQ. V shed 2 bases and J shed 7 bases, with 3 bases lying between them. The CDR3 is CASSFVGELFF. The CDR3 bases are TGCGCCAGCAGCTTCGTCGGGGAGCTGTTTTTT.

V gene TRBV6-5 combines with J gene TRBJ2-7; 10 nucleotides agree with TRBD1. In germline, CDR1 is MNHEY, CDR2 SVGAGI. Trimming removed 6 bases from V and 5 bases from J; junction bases left unmatched: 10. The CDR3 covers 15 residues. For the CDR3, the DNA is TGTGCCAGCAGCCCTACCGGGACAGGGGCCCACGAGCAGTACTTC. Protein product: CASSPTGTGAHEQYF.

This clonotype appeared many times. This sequence joins TRBV7-9 and TRBJ2-1; a weak D match, TRBD1 (5 bases). Germline-derived CDR1 and CDR2 are SEHNR and FQNEAQ (reference sequence). The CDR3 has 13 residues. V was trimmed by 0 bases and J by 8 bases, leaving 8 bases between them. This CDR3 is CASSLAGADEQFF. In DNA form, the CDR3 reads TGTGCCAGCAGCTTAGCTGGGGCGGATGAGCAGTTCTTC.

This clonotype was seen ten or more times. The rearrangement uses TRBV10-2 and TRBJ2-3; tentative D call: TRBD2 (7 bases). The germline V gene encodes CDR1 WSHSY and CDR2 SAAADI. V gave up 3 bases and J gave up 7 bases, with 17 bases separating them. This CDR3 contains 15 residues. The DNA for the CDR3 is TGCGCCAGCAGTGATGGGGGGGCGGGGGCGAATACGCAGTATTTT. Translating it yields CASSDGGAGANTQYF.

This clonotype was counted at least ten times. The rearrangement links TRBV28 to TRBJ2-3; D uncertain. The CDR3 loop spans 12 amino acids. The germline V and J ends were trimmed by 4 bases and 2 bases, with 4 bases remaining between them. The germline V gene has CDR1 MDHEN and CDR2 SYDVKM. CDR3: CASSSNTDTQYF. The CDR3 coding sequence is TGTGCCAGCAGTTCCAACACAGATACGCAGTATTTT.